This TCR beta chain comes out of a study of blood T cell repertoires in COVID-19. For the study at large: Spain, Italy and the United States supplied samples that represented acute and convalescent COVID-19.

Study processing details: Nucleated cell counts were estimated from reference gene primer amplification. Only in-frame clones appear in the TCRdb table, and some are missing; sequencing was by immunoSEQ multiplex PCR. The D gene and trimming were derived from the DNA, and the V and J assignments and clone size from that table. The sample yields fewer than 110,000 clones, about 87% seen once. The trim removed 6 bases at V and 0 bases at J, leaving 3 bases unmatched. The CDR3 spans 14 residues. Germline CDR1 reads SGHRS; CDR2 reads YFSETQ. V is TRBV5-1 and J is TRBJ2-1, with TRBD1 identical over 7 bases. The sequencing sample was made of peripheral blood. This receptor was identified in a woman in her 30s with acute or convalescent COVID-19. The CDR3 loop reads CASTRTGSYNEQFF. Written as DNA, the CDR3 is TGCGCCAGCACCCGGACAGGCTCCTACAATGAGCAGTTCTTC.